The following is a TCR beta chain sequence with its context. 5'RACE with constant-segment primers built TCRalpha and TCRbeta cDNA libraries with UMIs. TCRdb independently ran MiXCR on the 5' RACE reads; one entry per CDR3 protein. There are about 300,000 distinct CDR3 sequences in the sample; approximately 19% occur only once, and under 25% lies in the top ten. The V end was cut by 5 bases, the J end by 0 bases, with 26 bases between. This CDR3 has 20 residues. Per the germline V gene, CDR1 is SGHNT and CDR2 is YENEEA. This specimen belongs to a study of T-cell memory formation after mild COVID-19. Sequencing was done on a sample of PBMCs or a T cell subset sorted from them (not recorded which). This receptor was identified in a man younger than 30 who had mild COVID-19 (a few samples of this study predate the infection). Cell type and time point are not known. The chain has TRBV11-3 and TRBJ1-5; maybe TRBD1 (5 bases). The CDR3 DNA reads TGTGCCAGCAGCCATCCTATCCAGGGAACAGGTGAATATAGCAATCAGCCCCAGCATTTT. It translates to CASSHPIQGTGEYSNQPQHF.